One and the same sample provided the 20 T cell receptor beta chains below, sequenced in a study of Graves' ophthalmopathy and Graves' hyperthyroidism (dated by TCRdb to the late 2010s). Instrument used: Illumina HiSeq 2000. TCR beta CDR3 regions were amplified from RNA transcripts for repertoire sequencing. The first round of RT-PCR was done with HTBI primers and the Qiagen OneStep RT-PCR kit, and was followed by a second round of multiplex PCR, then size selection and purification. TCRdb trimmed public reads at Q25 via fastp, called clones via MiXCR and kept in-frame beta chains. Here each entry gathers all rows of one CDR3 protein and keeps the most common genes and DNA. The sample table holds about 210,000 distinct CDR3 sequences, of which 29% were seen once. The ten largest clones take up 8.5% to 9.5% of the sample. The sample consisted of peripheral blood. These receptors were taken from a man over 45 with Graves' ophthalmopathy. Donor details come from another sample of the same person, matched by shared clones.

This clonotype was recorded a few times. The chain couples TRBV2 to TRBJ1-2; D is unresolved. Trimming left V 2 bases short and J 3 bases short, with 4 bases between. Germline CDR1 reads SNHLY; CDR2 reads FYNNEI. The CDR3 is made up of 12 amino acids. Here the CDR3 reads CASSETDYGYTF. CDR3 in DNA: TGTGCCAGCAGTGAAACAGACTATGGCTACACCTTC.

This clonotype showed up many times. This chain uses TRBV11-1 with TRBJ1-3; D gene uncertain. Germline assignment: CDR1 SGHAT and CDR2 FQDESV (reference sequence). The CDR3 covers 16 residues. V was clipped by 0 bases and J by 0 bases, with 9 bases between them. The CDR3 nucleotides read TGTGCCAGCAGCTTAGCGGACGGTATCTCTGGAAACACCATATATTTT. It yields the protein CASSLADGISGNTIYF. The whole variable domain, remainder taken from reference TRBV11-1 and TRBJ1-3, is EAEVAQSPRYKITEKSQAVAFWCDPISGHATLYWYRQILGQGPELLVQFQDESVVDDSQLPKDRFSAERLKGVDSTLKIQPAELGDSAMYLCASSLADGISGNTIYFGEGSWLTVV.

This clonotype was seen ten or more times. The chain couples TRBV3-1 to TRBJ2-7; D possibly corresponds to TRBD1 (5 bases). V was shortened by 4 bases and J by 6 bases, with 10 bases between the two germline ends. Germline V gives CDR1 LGHDT, CDR2 YNNKEL (reference sequence). The CDR3 has 12 residues. CDR3 loop: CASSRNQGEQYF. CDR3 DNA sequence: TGTGCCAGCAGCCGCAATCAGGGCGAGCAGTACTTC.

This clonotype was counted a single time. V and J are TRBV15 and TRBJ1-2; D is unclear. The V end lost 0 bases, the J end lost 6 bases, and 11 bases lay between the germline ends. Germline lookup yields CDR1 LNHNV and CDR2 YYDKDF (reference sequence). The CDR3 length is 14 residues. The CDR3 reads CATSRDRPWNGYTF. In DNA form, the CDR3 reads TGTGCCACCAGCAGAGATCGCCCCTGGAATGGCTACACCTTC.

At least ten counts were recorded for this clonotype. The chain has TRBV10-3 and TRBJ1-1, with a possible D match to TRBD1 (5 bases). The CDR3 contains 16 residues. Trimming took off 8 bases at V and 5 bases at J, with 24 bases between the two ends. Germline V lookup: CDR1 ENHRY, CDR2 SYGVKD. The CDR3 sequence is CAIGRGGARINTEAFF. The CDR3 DNA follows: TGTGCCATCGGCCGTGGTGGGGCGAGGATTAATACTGAAGCTTTCTTT.

Many counts were recorded for this clonotype. The CDR3 bases are TGTGCCAGCAGTTTTTTTGGCGCGCGGACCGGGGAGCTGTTTTTT. It yields the protein CASSFFGARTGELFF. The gene calls are TRBV12-3 or TRBV12-4 and TRBJ2-2; D is ambiguous. V was cut by 3 bases and J by 5 bases, with 13 bases left in between. This CDR3 is 15 amino acids long.

This clonotype has only one observation. The CDR3 DNA reads TGTGCCACCGCTCGGAATAGCAATCAGCCCCAGCATTTT. It specifies CATARNSNQPQHF. The J gene is TRBJ1-5, the V gene TRBV28; no reliable D call. Trimming removed 10 bases from V and 0 bases from J, with 10 bases in between. This CDR3 has 13 amino acids. Germline V gene sequence: CDR1 MDHEN, CDR2 SYDVKM.

The V call is TRBV7-2, the J call TRBJ1-5; 7 bases fit TRBD1. Germline V lookup: CDR1 SGHTA, CDR2 FQGNSA. This CDR3 spans 15 amino acids. Trimming cost V 3 bases and J 5 bases; bases outside gene matches: 7. CDR3 DNA: TGTGCCAGCAGCTTTTCCACAGGGGTCTATCAGCCCCAGCATTTT. Translation: CASSFSTGVYQPQHF.

The V gene is TRBV7-2, the J gene TRBJ1-2; D not certain. The CDR3 consists of 13 residues. Germline-derived CDR1 and CDR2 are SGHTA and FQGNSA. Trimming cost V 4 bases and J 4 bases, with 10 bases left between them. CDR3 DNA: TGTGCCAGCAGCTCAATGACGGTCTATGGCTACACCTTC. Its translation: CASSSMTVYGYTF.

The gene calls are TRBV4-3 and TRBJ2-5; D possibly corresponds to TRBD2 (6 bases). The V gene's germline CDR1 is LGHNA and CDR2 YSLEER. Trimming left V 0 bases short and J 6 bases short, with 14 bases between. The CDR3 is made up of 15 amino acids. The CDR3 DNA is TGCGCCAGCAGCCAAGATTGGGCTAGCGAACAGACCCAGTACTTC. It is translated as CASSQDWASEQTQYF.

This clonotype was recorded at least ten times. V is TRBV6-5 and J is TRBJ2-5, with 11 bases matching TRBD1. The V gene's germline CDR1 is MNHEY and CDR2 SVGAGI. This CDR3 is built from 15 residues. V trimming: 7 bases; J trimming: 5 bases; junction bases outside the gene matches: 9. CDR3 region: CASIPWTGGGETQYF. As DNA, the CDR3 is TGTGCCAGCATACCTTGGACAGGGGGCGGGGAGACCCAGTACTTC.

This clonotype was recorded many times. The chain recombines TRBV5-1 with TRBJ1-2; 10 bases match TRBD1. CDR1 SGHRS and CDR2 YFSETQ come from the germline V gene. The trim removed 4 bases at V and 9 bases at J, leaving 15 bases unmatched. The CDR3 is 16 amino acids. The CDR3 sequence: CASSTSPGQGGSSYTF. CDR3 DNA: TGCGCCAGCAGCACTTCTCCTGGACAGGGGGGATCTAGCTACACCTTC.

The chain uses TRBV7-8 and TRBJ2-7; D gene ambiguous. Trimming removed 4 bases at V and 3 bases at J, with 13 bases between. This CDR3 is 14 amino acids long. Germline assignment: CDR1 SGHVS and CDR2 FQNEAQ. The CDR3 spells CASSSRLRVYEQYF. The CDR3 bases are TGTGCCAGCAGCTCCCGTTTAAGGGTCTACGAGCAGTACTTC.

This clonotype was counted ten times or more. The V and J genes are TRBV12-3 or TRBV12-4 and TRBJ2-7; TRBD1 might be the D (5 bases). V was clipped by 6 bases and J by 6 bases, with 15 bases between them. The CDR3 extends over 13 amino acids. The chain's CDR3 is CASRRASGLEQYF. DNA of the CDR3: TGTGCCAGCAGGCGAGCTTCAGGGCTCGAGCAGTACTTC.

This clonotype showed up many times. V usage is TRBV28 and J usage is TRBJ2-2; D not resolved. The V end lost 10 bases, the J end lost 6 bases, and 9 bases lay between the germline ends. This CDR3 contains 11 residues. CDR1 and CDR2 from the germline V gene are MDHEN and SYDVKM. CDR3 sequence (DNA): TGTGCCATCGCCGCCCCCGGGGAGCTGTTTTTT. Protein: CAIAAPGELFF. The whole variable domain, filled in from reference TRBV28 and TRBJ2-2, reads DVKVTQSSRYLVKRTGEKVFLECVQDMDHENMFWYRQDPGLGLRLIYFSYDVKMKEKGDIPEGYSVSREKKERFSLILESASTNQTSMYLCAIAAPGELFFGEGSRLTVL.

This clonotype was detected many times. This chain connects TRBV6-4 to TRBJ1-1; TRBD1 matches at 11 bases. This CDR3 spans 15 amino acids. V trimming: 5 bases; J trimming: 5 bases; junction bases outside the gene matches: 7. Germline V gene lookup returns CDR1 MRHNA and CDR2 SNTAGT. This chain's CDR3 is CASSPGTGGRTEAFF. In nucleotides, the CDR3 is TGTGCCAGCAGTCCCGGGACAGGGGGGAGGACTGAAGCTTTCTTT.

Many counts were recorded for this clonotype. The V gene is TRBV19, the J gene TRBJ1-1; TRBD1 might be the D (5 bases). The CDR3 is made up of 18 amino acids. V was pared by 4 bases and J by 7 bases, with 28 bases between. Germline CDR1 is LNHDA and CDR2 is SQIVND (reference sequence). The CDR3 DNA reads as TGTGCCAGTAGTACGGATAGGGTAAGGGGCCTCGGTTGGGGTGAAGCTTTCTTT. As protein: CASSTDRVRGLGWGEAFF. Drawing the rest from reference TRBV19 and TRBJ1-1, the complete variable domain is DGGITQSPKYLFRKEGQNVTLSCEQNLNHDAMYWYRQDPGQGLRLIYYSQIVNDFQKGDIAEGYSVSREKKESFPLTVTSAQKNPTAFYLCASSTDRVRGLGWGEAFFGQGTRLTVV.

J is TRBJ1-6 and V is TRBV6-1; possibly TRBD1 for D (5 bases). Germline CDR1 reads MNHNS; CDR2 reads SASEGT. V lost 6 bases and J 6 bases, leaving 15 bases between the germline ends. The CDR3 sequence is 15 residues long. CDR3: CASRTRDGFNSPLHF. The CDR3 DNA is TGTGCCAGCAGAACCCGGGACGGCTTTAATTCACCCCTCCACTTT.

This clonotype was observed many times. The chain combines TRBV5-1 with TRBJ2-5; 9 positions agree with TRBD1. Trimming removed 3 bases from V and 5 bases from J; junction bases left unmatched: 5. Per the germline V gene, CDR1 is SGHRS and CDR2 is YFSETQ. This CDR3 is built from 14 residues. The DNA of the CDR3 is TGCGCCAGCAGCTACAGGACAGGGGAGGAGACCCAGTACTTC. It specifies CASSYRTGEETQYF.

Many counts were recorded for this clonotype. The chain carries TRBV12-3 or TRBV12-4 and TRBJ2-2; D perhaps matches TRBD1 (8 bases). The V gene lost 7 bases and the J gene lost 1 base, with 19 bases spanning the gap. There are 17 residues in the CDR3. The CDR3 spells CASTQGARGKNTGELFF. CDR3 sequence (DNA): TGTGCCAGCACCCAGGGGGCGCGGGGGAAGAACACCGGGGAGCTGTTTTTT.